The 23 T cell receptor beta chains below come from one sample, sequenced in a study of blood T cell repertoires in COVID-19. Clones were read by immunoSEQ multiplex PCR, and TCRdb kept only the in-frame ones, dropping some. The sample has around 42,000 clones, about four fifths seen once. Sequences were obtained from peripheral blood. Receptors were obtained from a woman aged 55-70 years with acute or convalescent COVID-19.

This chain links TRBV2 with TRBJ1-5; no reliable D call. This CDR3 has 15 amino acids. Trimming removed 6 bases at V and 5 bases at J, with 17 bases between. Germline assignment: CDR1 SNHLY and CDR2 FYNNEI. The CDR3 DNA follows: TGTGCCAGCAGACCGACGGCCGGGTCTTATCAGCCCCAGCATTTT. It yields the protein CASRPTAGSYQPQHF. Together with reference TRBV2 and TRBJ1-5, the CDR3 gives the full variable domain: EPEVTQTPSHQVTQMGQEVILRCVPISNHLYFYWYRQILGQKVEFLVSFYNNEISEKSEIFDDQFSVERPDGSNFTLKIRSTKLEDSAMYFCASRPTAGSYQPQHFGDGTRLSIL.

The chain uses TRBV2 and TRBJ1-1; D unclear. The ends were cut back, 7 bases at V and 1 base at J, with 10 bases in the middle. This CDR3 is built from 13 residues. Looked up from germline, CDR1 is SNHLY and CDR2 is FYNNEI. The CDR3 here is CASKFEGNTEAFF. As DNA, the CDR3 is TGTGCCAGCAAGTTCGAGGGGAACACTGAAGCTTTCTTT.

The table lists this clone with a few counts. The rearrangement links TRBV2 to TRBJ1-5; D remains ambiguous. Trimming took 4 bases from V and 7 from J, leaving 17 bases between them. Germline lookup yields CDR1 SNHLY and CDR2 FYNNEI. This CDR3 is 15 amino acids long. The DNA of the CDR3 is TGTGCCAGCAGTGTATTACGGGGTAGTCTACAGCCCCAGCATTTT. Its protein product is CASSVLRGSLQPQHF.

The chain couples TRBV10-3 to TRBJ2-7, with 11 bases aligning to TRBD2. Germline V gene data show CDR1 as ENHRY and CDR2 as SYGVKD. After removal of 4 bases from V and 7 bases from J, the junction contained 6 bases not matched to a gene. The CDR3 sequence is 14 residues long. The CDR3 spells CAISVTSGGLEQYF. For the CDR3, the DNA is TGTGCCATCAGTGTTACTAGCGGGGGTTTAGAGCAGTACTTC.

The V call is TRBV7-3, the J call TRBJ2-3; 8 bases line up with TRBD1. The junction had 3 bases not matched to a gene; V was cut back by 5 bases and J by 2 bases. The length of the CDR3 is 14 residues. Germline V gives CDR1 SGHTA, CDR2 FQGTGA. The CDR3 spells CASSPGGVTDTQYF. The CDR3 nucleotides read TGTGCCAGCAGCCCAGGGGGCGTCACAGATACGCAGTATTTT.

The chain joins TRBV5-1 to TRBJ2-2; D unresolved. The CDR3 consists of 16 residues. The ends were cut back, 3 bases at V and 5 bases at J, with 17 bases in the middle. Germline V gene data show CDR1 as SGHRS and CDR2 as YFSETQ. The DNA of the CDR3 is TGCGCCAGCAGCTCCACCATTACAAGGAGTACCGGGGAGCTGTTTTTT. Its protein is CASSSTITRSTGELFF. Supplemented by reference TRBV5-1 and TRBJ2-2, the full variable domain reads KAGVTQTPRYLIKTRGQQVTLSCSPISGHRSVSWYQQTPGQGLQFLFEYFSETQRNKGNFPGRFSGRQFSNSRSEMNVSTLELGDSALYLCASSSTITRSTGELFFGEGSRLTVL.

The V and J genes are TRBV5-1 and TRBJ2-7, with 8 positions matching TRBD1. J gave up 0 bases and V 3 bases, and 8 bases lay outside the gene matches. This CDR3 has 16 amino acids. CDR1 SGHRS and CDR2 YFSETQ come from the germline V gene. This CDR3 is CASSSPRGHNSYEQYF. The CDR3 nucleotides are TGCGCCAGCAGCTCCCCCAGGGGGCATAACTCCTACGAGCAGTACTTC.

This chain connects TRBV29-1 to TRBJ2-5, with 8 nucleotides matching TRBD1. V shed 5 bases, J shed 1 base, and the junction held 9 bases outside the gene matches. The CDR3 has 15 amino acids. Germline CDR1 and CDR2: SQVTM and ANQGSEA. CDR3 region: CSVKRVGTGQETQYF. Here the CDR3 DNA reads TGCAGCGTTAAAAGGGTAGGGACAGGCCAAGAGACCCAGTACTTC. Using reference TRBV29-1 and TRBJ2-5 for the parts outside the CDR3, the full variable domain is SAVISQKPSRDICQRGTSLTIQCQVDSQVTMMFWYRQQPGQSLTLIATANQGSEATYESGFVIDKFPISRPNLTFSTLTVSNMSPEDSSIYLCSVKRVGTGQETQYFGPGTRLLVL.

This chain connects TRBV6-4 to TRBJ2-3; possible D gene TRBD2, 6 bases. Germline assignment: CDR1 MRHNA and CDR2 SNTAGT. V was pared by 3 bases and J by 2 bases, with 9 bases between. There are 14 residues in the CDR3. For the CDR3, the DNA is TGTGCCAGCAGTGAAACGGGAGACACAGATACGCAGTATTTT. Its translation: CASSETGDTDTQYF.

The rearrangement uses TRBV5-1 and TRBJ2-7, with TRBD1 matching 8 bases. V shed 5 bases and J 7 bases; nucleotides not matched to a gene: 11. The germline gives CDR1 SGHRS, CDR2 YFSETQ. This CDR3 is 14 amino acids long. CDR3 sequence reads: CASRYTTGEWEQYF. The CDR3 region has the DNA TGCGCCAGCAGGTATACGACAGGGGAGTGGGAGCAGTACTTC.

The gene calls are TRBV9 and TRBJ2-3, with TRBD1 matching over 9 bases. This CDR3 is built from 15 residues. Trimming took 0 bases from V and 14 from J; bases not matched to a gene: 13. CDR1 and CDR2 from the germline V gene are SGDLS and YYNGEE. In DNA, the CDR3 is TGTGCCAGCAGCGTAGGTTCGGGACAGGGTAGTTTAGTGTATTTT. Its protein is CASSVGSGQGSLVYF.

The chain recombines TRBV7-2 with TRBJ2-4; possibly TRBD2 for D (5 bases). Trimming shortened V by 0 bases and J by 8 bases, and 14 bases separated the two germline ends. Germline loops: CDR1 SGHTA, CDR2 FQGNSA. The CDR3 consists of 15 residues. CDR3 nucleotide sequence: TGTGCCAGCAGCTTAGCGCCCGGGGTCGGGGACATTCAGTACTTC. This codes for CASSLAPGVGDIQYF.

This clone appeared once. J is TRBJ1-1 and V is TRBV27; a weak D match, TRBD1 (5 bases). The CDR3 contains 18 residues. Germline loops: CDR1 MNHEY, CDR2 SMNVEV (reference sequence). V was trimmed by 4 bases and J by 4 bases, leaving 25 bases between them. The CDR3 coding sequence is TGTGCCAGCAGTTCCCCACGTCGGGGGGGGTTTACGAGCACTGAAGCTTTCTTT. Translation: CASSSPRRGGFTSTEAFF.

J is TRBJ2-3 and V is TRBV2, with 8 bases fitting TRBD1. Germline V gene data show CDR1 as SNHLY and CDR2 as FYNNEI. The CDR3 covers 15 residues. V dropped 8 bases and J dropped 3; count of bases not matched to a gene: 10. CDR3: CASRNGQGLTDTQYF. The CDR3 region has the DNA TGTGCCAGCCGAAACGGACAGGGACTGACAGATACGCAGTATTTT. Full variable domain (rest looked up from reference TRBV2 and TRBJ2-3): EPEVTQTPSHQVTQMGQEVILRCVPISNHLYFYWYRQILGQKVEFLVSFYNNEISEKSEIFDDQFSVERPDGSNFTLKIRSTKLEDSAMYFCASRNGQGLTDTQYFGPGTRLTVL.

The CDR3 is CATSRETGLGVVEQYF. CDR3 sequence (DNA): TGTGCCACCAGCAGGGAAACAGGGTTGGGAGTGGTCGAGCAGTACTTC. The chain combines TRBV15 with TRBJ2-7; tentatively, D is TRBD1 (6 bases). The germline CDR1 and CDR2 sequences are LNHNV and YYDKDF (reference sequence). The CDR3 runs to 16 residues. Trimming took 3 bases from V and 6 from J, leaving 21 bases between them.

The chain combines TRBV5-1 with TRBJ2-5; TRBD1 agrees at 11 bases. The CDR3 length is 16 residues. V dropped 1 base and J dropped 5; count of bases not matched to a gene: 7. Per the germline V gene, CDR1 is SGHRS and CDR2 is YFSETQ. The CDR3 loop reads CASSLTGQGARETQYF. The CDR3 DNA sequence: TGCGCCAGCAGCTTGACCGGACAGGGGGCGCGGGAGACCCAGTACTTC.

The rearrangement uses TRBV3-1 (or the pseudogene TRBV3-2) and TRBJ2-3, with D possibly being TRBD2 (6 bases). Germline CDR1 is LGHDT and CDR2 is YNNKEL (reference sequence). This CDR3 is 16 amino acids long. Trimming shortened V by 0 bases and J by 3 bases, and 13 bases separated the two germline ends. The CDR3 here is CASSQDLGGLTDTQYF. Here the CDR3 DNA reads TGTGCCAGCAGCCAAGATCTTGGGGGGTTGACAGATACGCAGTATTTT.

The CDR3, as DNA: TGCAGTGCTATTGACCCCACAGCGCCCACGGGGAATGAGCAGTTCTTC. Its protein product is CSAIDPTAPTGNEQFF. The chain has TRBV20-1 and TRBJ2-1; TRBD2 is a possible D gene (5 bases). V gave up 4 bases and J gave up 7 bases, with 23 bases separating them. The CDR3 is 16 residues long. CDR1 is DFQATT and CDR2 is SNEGSKA in the germline V gene (reference sequence).

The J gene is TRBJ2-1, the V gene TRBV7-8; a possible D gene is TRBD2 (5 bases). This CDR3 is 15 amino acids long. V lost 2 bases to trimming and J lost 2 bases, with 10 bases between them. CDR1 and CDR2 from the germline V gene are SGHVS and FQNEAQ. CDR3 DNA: TGTGCCAGCAGCTTAAGAGCGAGGGCCTACAATGAGCAGTTCTTC. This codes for CASSLRARAYNEQFF.

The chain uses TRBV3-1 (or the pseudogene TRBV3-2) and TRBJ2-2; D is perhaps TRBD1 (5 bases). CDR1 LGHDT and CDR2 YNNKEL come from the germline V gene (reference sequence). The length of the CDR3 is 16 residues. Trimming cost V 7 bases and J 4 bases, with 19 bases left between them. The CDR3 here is CASIDRQIGSTGELFF. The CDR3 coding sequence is TGTGCCAGCATCGATAGACAGATAGGTAGCACCGGGGAGCTGTTTTTT.

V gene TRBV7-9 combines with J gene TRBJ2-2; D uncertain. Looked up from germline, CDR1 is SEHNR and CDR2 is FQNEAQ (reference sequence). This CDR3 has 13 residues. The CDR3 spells CAFIGEYTGELFF. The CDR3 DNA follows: TGTGCTTTCATCGGAGAATACACCGGGGAGCTGTTTTTT.

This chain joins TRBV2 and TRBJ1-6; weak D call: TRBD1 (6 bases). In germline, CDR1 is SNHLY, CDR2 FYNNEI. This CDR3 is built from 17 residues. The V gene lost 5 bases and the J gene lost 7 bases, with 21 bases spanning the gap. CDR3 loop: CASSFGQSRYTNSPLHF. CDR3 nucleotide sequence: TGTGCCAGCAGTTTCGGACAGTCCAGATATACAAATTCACCCCTCCACTTT.

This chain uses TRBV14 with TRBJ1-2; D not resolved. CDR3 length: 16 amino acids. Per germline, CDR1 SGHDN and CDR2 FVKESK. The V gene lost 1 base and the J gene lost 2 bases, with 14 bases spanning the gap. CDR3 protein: CASSQVRGTGNYGYTF. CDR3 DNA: TGTGCCAGCAGCCAAGTCCGGGGAACGGGGAACTATGGCTACACCTTC.